The rows below give T cell receptor beta chains drawn from one sample of a study of shared clonotypes between healthy human individuals. Sequenced by immunoSEQ multiplex PCR; TCRdb stores in-frame clones only, minus some. The repertoire holds over 850,000 clones, with around 78% as singletons. The sequenced sample consisted of memory CD4+ T cells from PBMCs. These receptors all stem from a man aged 18 to 35 in good health. Some clones in this sample may be carry-over from other donors' samples. Each CDR3 is given with its conserved first and last residue. The D gene is left open where the match is weak. Not every row has a clone size; where given, it reads once, few, many or a size class.

CDR3 protein,CDR3 DNA,J gene,V gene,clone size,D gene
CASSVAGTGGAYEQYF,TGTGCCAGCAGCGTAGCTGGGACAGGGGGGGCCTACGAGCAGTACTTC,TRBJ2-7,TRBV9,.,TRBD1
CASSWGGNTGELFF,TGCGCCAGCAGCTGGGGAGGTAACACCGGGGAGCTGTTTTTT,TRBJ2-2,TRBV5-1,.,.
CASSSKPGHQSGTQYF,TGTGCCAGTAGTTCCAAGCCGGGCCACCAGTCGGGTACGCAGTATTTT,TRBJ2-3,TRBV19,.,.
CASSDGLAGAETQYF,TGTGCCAGCAGTGATGGGCTAGCGGGAGCAGAGACCCAGTACTTC,TRBJ2-5,TRBV2,.,TRBD2
CASSSRGGLAAYNEQFF,TGTGCCAGCAGCTCGCGCGGTGGACTAGCAGCGTACAATGAGCAGTTCTTC,TRBJ2-1,TRBV13,.,TRBD2
CASSAGGRTQYF,TGTGCCAGCAGTGCCGGGGGGAGAACGCAGTATTTT,TRBJ2-3,TRBV2,.,TRBD2
CASRMGLGELFF,TGTGCCAGCAGAATGGGCCTCGGGGAGCTGTTTTTT,TRBJ2-2,TRBV5-5,.,.
CASSGSGQRNQPQHF,TGTGCCAGCAGTGGGTCTGGACAGCGCAATCAGCCCCAGCATTTT,TRBJ1-5,TRBV2,.,.
CASSDSGNTIYF,TGTGCCAGCAGTGACAGTGGAAACACCATATATTTT,TRBJ1-3,TRBV25-1,.,.
CASSLQGTGNTIYF,TGCGCCAGCAGCCTCCAGGGGACTGGAAACACCATATATTTT,TRBJ1-3,TRBV4-3,few,.
CASSRRSREWSYEQYF,TGCGCCAGCAGCCGGAGGTCGCGGGAGTGGTCCTACGAGCAGTACTTC,TRBJ2-7,TRBV5-1,.,TRBD2
CASSAVTGLGGYTF,TGCGCCAGCAGCGCTGTGACAGGGTTGGGTGGCTACACCTTC,TRBJ1-2,TRBV5-1,.,TRBD1
CASSSQGAGYGYTF,TGCGCCAGCAGCTCACAGGGGGCGGGGTATGGCTACACCTTC,TRBJ1-2,TRBV5-1,.,TRBD1
CASSLTGSGTGELFF,TGTGCCAGCAGTCTTACAGGGTCGGGCACCGGGGAGCTGTTTTTT,TRBJ2-2,TRBV2,.,.
CASRRNTGELFF,TGTGCCAGCCGGCGGAACACCGGGGAGCTGTTTTTT,TRBJ2-2,TRBV6-5,once,.
CASNRGLAVNEQFF,TGTGCCAGCAATAGGGGACTAGCGGTAAATGAGCAGTTCTTC,TRBJ2-1,TRBV7-9,.,TRBD2
CASSYSGRNYGYTF,TGTGCCAGCAGTTACTCCGGGAGAAACTATGGCTACACCTTC,TRBJ1-2,TRBV6-5,.,.
CASSTWTGTYEQYF,TGTGCCAGCAGTACCTGGACAGGGACCTACGAGCAGTACTTC,TRBJ2-7,TRBV27,.,TRBD1
CASSLELAALSGELFF,TGTGCCAGCAGCTTAGAACTAGCGGCGCTCAGCGGGGAGCTGTTTTTT,TRBJ2-2,TRBV11-2,.,TRBD2
CASSLRAGGKRNEQFF,TGTGCCAGCAGCTTAAGAGCGGGAGGAAAAAGAAATGAGCAGTTCTTC,TRBJ2-1,TRBV7-6,.,TRBD2
CASSTRSSPLHF,TGTGCCAGCAGCACCAGGAGTTCACCCCTCCACTTT,TRBJ1-6,TRBV7-9,.,.
CASSSDTHYGYTF,TGTGCCAGCAGCTCGGACACCCACTATGGCTACACCTTC,TRBJ1-2,TRBV7-9,.,.
CSVRQGSDTQYF,TGCAGCGTTAGACAGGGTTCAGATACGCAGTATTTT,TRBJ2-3,TRBV29-1,.,TRBD1
CASSHRDRDNEQFF,TGTGCCAGCAGCCACAGGGACAGGGACAATGAGCAGTTCTTC,TRBJ2-1,TRBV5-4,once,TRBD1
CASSGPGQGAYEQYF,TGTGCCAGCAGTGGGCCTGGACAGGGGGCCTACGAGCAGTACTTC,TRBJ2-7,TRBV6-5,.,TRBD1
CASSLSTGDNYGYTF,TGTGCCAGCAGTTTATCGACAGGGGACAACTATGGCTACACCTTC,TRBJ1-2,TRBV28,.,TRBD1
CASSFVLETQYF,TGTGCCAGCAGCTTCGTGTTAGAGACCCAGTACTTC,TRBJ2-5,TRBV7-2,.,.
CASSEEGQGGSGELFF,TGTGCCAGCAGTGAAGAGGGACAGGGTGGTTCCGGGGAGCTGTTTTTT,TRBJ2-2,TRBV2,.,TRBD1
CAIGPDRGEQYF,TGTGCCATCGGACCGGACAGGGGCGAGCAGTACTTC,TRBJ2-7,TRBV10-3,.,TRBD1
CSVESGDTQYF,TGCAGCGTTGAAAGCGGTGATACGCAGTATTTT,TRBJ2-3,TRBV29-1,.,.
CASLKNRRYGYTF,TGTGCCAGTCTCAAAAACCGACGCTATGGCTACACCTTC,TRBJ1-2,TRBV19,once,.
CASSSDSWGYEQYF,TGCGCCAGCAGCTCTGACTCCTGGGGGTACGAGCAGTACTTC,TRBJ2-7,TRBV5-1,.,.
CASSRTQTYTGELFF,TGTGCCAGCAGCAGAACCCAGACGTACACCGGGGAGCTGTTTTTT,TRBJ2-2,TRBV5-6,.,.
CAWNRAEETQYF,TGTGCCTGGAATCGGGCGGAAGAGACCCAGTACTTC,TRBJ2-5,TRBV30,.,.
CASRDTEAFF,TGTGCCAGCAGGGACACTGAAGCTTTCTTT,TRBJ1-1,TRBV6-6,.,.
CATSRATSGRAQETQYF,TGTGCCACCAGCAGGGCGACTAGCGGGAGGGCACAAGAGACCCAGTACTTC,TRBJ2-5,TRBV15,.,TRBD2
CASSKRYQETQYF,TGTGCCAGCAGCAAAAGGTACCAAGAGACCCAGTACTTC,TRBJ2-5,TRBV9,few,.
CASSRPGTGGETQYF,TGTGCCAGCAGCCGTCCCGGGACAGGGGGCGAGACCCAGTACTTC,TRBJ2-5,TRBV5-5,.,TRBD1